The 12 T cell receptor beta chains in this list originate from one sample, sequenced in a study of cytomegalovirus exposure and HLA in healthy donors (dated by TCRdb to 2015 to 2018). Libraries were constructed by the immunoSEQ multiplex PCR assay. For the multiplex PCR, a mixture combining 60 forward primers for TCR Vbeta segments and 13 reverse primers for TCR Jbeta segments was used. The clones in this table, taken by TCRdb from immuneACCESS, are in-frame only. Not every clone is retained; where verified, under half of the shortfall comes from an unresolved V gene, and the cause of the rest is unknown. The sample has around 140,000 clones on record, around 72% of them singletons. The ten largest clones capture around 1.5% of the sample. The source material was PBMCs. Source of these receptors: a woman aged 18 to 35 in good health and CMV-seronegative.

This sequence joins TRBV5-4 and TRBJ2-1; D may be TRBD2 (5 bases). Germline V gene lookup returns CDR1 SGHNT and CDR2 YYREEE (reference sequence). The CDR3 length is 14 residues. Trimming removed 3 bases at V and 5 bases at J, with 12 bases between. CDR3 nucleotide sequence: TGTGCCAGCAGCTCTAATACTAGGGACAATGAGCAGTTCTTC. The encoded protein is CASSSNTRDNEQFF.

This clone was recorded a few times. V usage is TRBV5-1 and J usage is TRBJ2-3, with 14 bases matching TRBD2. Per the germline V gene, CDR1 is SGHRS and CDR2 is YFSETQ. V dropped 4 bases and J dropped 4; count of bases not matched to a gene: 2. The CDR3 consists of 15 residues. CDR3: CASSTGLAGADTQYF. The CDR3 nucleotides are TGCGCCAGCAGCACGGGACTAGCGGGAGCAGATACGCAGTATTTT.

In the case of this clone: This specimen includes other DNA sequences encoding the same CDR3. CDR3 loop: CASSSDRDYGYTF. The CDR3 DNA follows: TGTGCCAGCAGCTCTGACAGGGACTATGGCTACACCTTC. The chain recombines TRBV5-6 with TRBJ1-2, with TRBD1 matching 7 bases. J lost 3 bases, V lost 3 bases, and 2 bases had no gene match. Germline V gene lookup returns CDR1 SGHDT and CDR2 YYEEEE. This CDR3 contains 13 residues.

The chain combines TRBV6-1 with TRBJ2-2; D is uncertain. The CDR3 loop spans 13 amino acids. CDR1 and CDR2 from the germline V gene are MNHNS and SASEGT. Deletions cut 8 bases from V and 8 bases from J, with 15 bases between. The CDR3 DNA is TGTGCCAGCTCAACGCGCCCTAAAGGGGAGCTGTTTTTT. It translates to CASSTRPKGELFF.

On this clone itself: Other nucleotide sequences from this sample produce the same CDR3. This rearrangement joins TRBV7-9 to TRBJ1-1; tentative D call: TRBD1 (5 bases). Germline V gene data show CDR1 as SEHNR and CDR2 as FQNEAQ (reference sequence). Between the trimmed V and J ends, which lost 4 bases and 7 bases, there was a span of 13 bases. The CDR3 contains 13 residues. CDR3 sequence reads: CASSSETGGEAFF. CDR3 in DNA: TGTGCCAGCAGCTCTGAGACGGGGGGTGAAGCTTTCTTT.

This rearrangement joins TRBV7-9 to TRBJ2-5; D remains ambiguous. The V gene lost 1 base and the J gene lost 7 bases, with 7 bases spanning the gap. Germline CDR1 SEHNR, CDR2 FQNEAQ (reference sequence). The CDR3 contains 12 residues. The DNA of the CDR3 is TGTGCCAGCAGCTTAGATTACGGGACCCAGTACTTC. Protein sequence: CASSLDYGTQYF. Full variable domain (missing parts from reference TRBV7-9 and TRBJ2-5): DTGVSQNPRHKITKRGQNVTFRCDPISEHNRLYWYRQTLGQGPEFLTYFQNEAQLEKSRLLSDRFSAERPKGSFSTLEIQRTEQGDSAMYLCASSLDYGTQYFGPGTRLLVL.

The J gene is TRBJ2-7, the V gene TRBV2, with D possibly TRBD1 on 6 matching bases. CDR1 and CDR2 from the germline V gene are SNHLY and FYNNEI. There are 15 residues in the CDR3. Trimming removed 1 base from V and 4 bases from J, with 14 bases in between. In nucleotides, the CDR3 is TGTGCCAGCAGTGAAGGGACAGCGACGACTTACGAGCAGTACTTC. Translating it yields CASSEGTATTYEQYF.

The chain employs TRBV7-7 and TRBJ2-1; the D is unclear. The CDR3 runs 13 residues. Germline CDR1 and CDR2: SSHAT and FNYEAQ (reference sequence). The V gene lost 1 base and the J gene lost 4 bases, with 5 bases spanning the gap. The CDR3 DNA reads TGTGCCAGCAGCTTAGACGGGTACAATGAGCAGTTCTTC. Amino acid sequence: CASSLDGYNEQFF.

The J gene is TRBJ2-7, the V gene TRBV4-1; tentative D call: TRBD2 (5 bases). The germline gives CDR1 MGHRA, CDR2 YSYEKL. The CDR3 totals 16 residues. V gave up 1 base and J gave up 3 bases, with 16 bases separating them. CDR3 residues: CASSQGFAPRVYEQYF. In DNA, the CDR3 is TGCGCCAGCAGCCAAGGGTTCGCCCCGCGGGTCTACGAGCAGTACTTC.

The chain joins TRBV19 to TRBJ1-1, with TRBD1 identical over 9 bases. V gave up 4 bases and J gave up 10 bases; unmatched junction bases: 10. Germline V gives CDR1 LNHDA, CDR2 SQIVND (reference sequence). This CDR3 comprises 14 residues. In DNA form, the CDR3 reads TGTGCCAGTAGTACCGTACAGGGGGCGCGTGTAGCTTTCTTT. It encodes CASSTVQGARVAFF.

This chain connects TRBV5-6 to TRBJ2-1; TRBD2 agrees at 14 bases. V gave up 3 bases and J gave up 9 bases; unmatched junction bases: 11. Germline values: CDR1 SGHDT, CDR2 YYEEEE. CDR3 size: 17 residues. CDR3 loop: CASSWGAGTSGSVEQFF. In nucleotides, the CDR3 is TGTGCCAGCAGCTGGGGGGCCGGGACTAGCGGGAGCGTTGAGCAGTTCTTC.

A few counts support this clone. This chain joins TRBV25-1 and TRBJ2-1; D not certain. The CDR3 contains 12 residues. Trimming shortened V by 0 bases and J by 12 bases, and 9 bases separated the two germline ends. Germline assignment: CDR1 MGHDK and CDR2 SYGVNS. CDR3 protein: CASSEYGVVQFF. The CDR3 DNA reads as TGTGCCAGCAGTGAATACGGAGTCGTGCAGTTCTTC.